The entry below gives a single T cell receptor beta chain sequence along with its context. The data stem from a study of human T cells and chemical hapten exposure. Study as a whole: Skin of the upper inner arm, about 2 cm by about 2 cm, received 2% DPC for sensitization. Reading of the patch tests, which applied 0.01% DPC to the upper back, occurred at 6 days.

Specified time point: patch test 3, about 24 weeks after DPC sensitization. Stated treatment: therapeutic diphenylcyclopropenone sensitization with weekly scalp DPC. This CDR3 spans 17 amino acids. In germline, CDR1 is SGHTA, CDR2 FQGNSA. Losses at the gene ends were 0 bases for V and 4 bases for J; bases not matched to a gene: 9. TCRdb re-called the RACE reads with MiXCR, one entry per CDR3 protein. The table lists about 190,000 distinct CDR3 sequences, around 23% of them singletons, with 2% to 2.5% in the top ten. The clonotype was recovered from a woman in her forties with alopecia areata. Some clones in this sample may be carry-over from other donors' samples. V and J are TRBV7-2 and TRBJ1-2; TRBD1 aligns across 9 bases. The input for sequencing was whole blood, taken in connection with sensitization to the hapten diphenylcyclopropenone (DPC). This chain's CDR3 is CASSLALGQGRSYGYTF. CDR3 DNA: TGTGCCAGCAGCTTAGCGTTGGGACAGGGTAGAAGCTATGGCTACACCTTC. Full variable domain (remainder filled in from reference TRBV7-2 and TRBJ1-2): GAGVSQSPSNKVTEKGKDVELRCDPISGHTALYWYRQSLGQGLEFLIYFQGNSAPDKSGLPSDRFSAERTGGSVSTLTIQRTQQEDSAVYLCASSLALGQGRSYGYTFGSGTRLTVV.